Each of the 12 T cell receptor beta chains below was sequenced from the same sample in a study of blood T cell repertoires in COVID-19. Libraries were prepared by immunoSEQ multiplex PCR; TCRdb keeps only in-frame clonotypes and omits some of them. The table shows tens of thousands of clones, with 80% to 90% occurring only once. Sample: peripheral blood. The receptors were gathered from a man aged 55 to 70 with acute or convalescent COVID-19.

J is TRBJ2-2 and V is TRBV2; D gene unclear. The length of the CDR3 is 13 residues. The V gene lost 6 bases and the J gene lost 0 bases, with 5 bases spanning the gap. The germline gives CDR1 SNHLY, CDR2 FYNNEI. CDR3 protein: CASSVSNTGELFF. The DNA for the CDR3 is TGTGCCAGCAGCGTGTCGAACACCGGGGAGCTGTTTTTT.

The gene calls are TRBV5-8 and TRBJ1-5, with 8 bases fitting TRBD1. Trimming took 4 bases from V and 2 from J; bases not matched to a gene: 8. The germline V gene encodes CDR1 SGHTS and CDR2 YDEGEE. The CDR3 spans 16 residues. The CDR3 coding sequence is TGTGCCAGCAGCGGGCGGGGACAGGAGGGCAATCAGCCCCAGCATTTT. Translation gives CASSGRGQEGNQPQHF.

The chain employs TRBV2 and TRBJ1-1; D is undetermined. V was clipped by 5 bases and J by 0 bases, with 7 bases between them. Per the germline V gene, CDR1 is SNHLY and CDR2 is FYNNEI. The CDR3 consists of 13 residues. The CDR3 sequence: CASSRDLNTEAFF. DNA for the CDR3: TGTGCCAGCAGTCGCGATCTGAACACTGAAGCTTTCTTT.

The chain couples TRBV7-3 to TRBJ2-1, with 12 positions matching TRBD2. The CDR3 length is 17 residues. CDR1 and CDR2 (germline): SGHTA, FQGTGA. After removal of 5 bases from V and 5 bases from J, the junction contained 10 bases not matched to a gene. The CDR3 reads CASSPNPRTSGDNEQFF. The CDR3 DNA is TGTGCCAGCAGCCCAAACCCCCGGACTAGCGGGGACAATGAGCAGTTCTTC.

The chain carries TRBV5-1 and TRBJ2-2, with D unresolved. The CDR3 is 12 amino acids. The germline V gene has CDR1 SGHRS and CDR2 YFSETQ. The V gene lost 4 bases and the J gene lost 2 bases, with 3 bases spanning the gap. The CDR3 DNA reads TGCGCCAGCAGCCCAAACACCGGGGAGCTGTTTTTT. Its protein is CASSPNTGELFF.

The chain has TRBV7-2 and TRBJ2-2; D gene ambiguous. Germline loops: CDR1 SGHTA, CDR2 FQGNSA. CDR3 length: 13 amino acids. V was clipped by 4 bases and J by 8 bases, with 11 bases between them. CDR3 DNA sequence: TGTGCCAGCAGCTCGGAGACCATGGGGGAGCTGTTTTTT. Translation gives CASSSETMGELFF.

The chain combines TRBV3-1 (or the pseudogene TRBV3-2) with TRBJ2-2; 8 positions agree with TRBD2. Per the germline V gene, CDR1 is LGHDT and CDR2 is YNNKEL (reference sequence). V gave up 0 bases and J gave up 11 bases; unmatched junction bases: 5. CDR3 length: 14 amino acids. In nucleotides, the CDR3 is TGTGCCAGCAGCCAAGATGCGGGGGGAAGAGAGCTGTTTTTT. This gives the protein CASSQDAGGRELFF.

CDR3 protein: CASRRGGGNTIYF. For the CDR3, the DNA is TGTGCCAGCAGAAGGGGGGGTGGAAACACCATATATTTT. This chain connects TRBV6-5 to TRBJ1-3; perhaps TRBD1 as D (6 bases). Germline values: CDR1 MNHEY, CDR2 SVGAGI. The CDR3 contains 13 residues. Trimming left V 6 bases short and J 3 bases short, with 9 bases between.

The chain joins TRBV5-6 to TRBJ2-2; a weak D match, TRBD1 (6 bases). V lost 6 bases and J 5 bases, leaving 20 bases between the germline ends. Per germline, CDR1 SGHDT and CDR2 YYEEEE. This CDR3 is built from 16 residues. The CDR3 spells CASKIAGGARTGELFF. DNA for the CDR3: TGTGCCAGCAAAATTGCTGGGGGCGCGAGGACCGGGGAGCTGTTTTTT.

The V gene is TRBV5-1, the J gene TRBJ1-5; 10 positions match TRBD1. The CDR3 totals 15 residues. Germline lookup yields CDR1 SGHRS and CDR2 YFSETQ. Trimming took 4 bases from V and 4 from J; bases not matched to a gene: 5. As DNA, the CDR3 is TGCGCCAGCAGCCCGACAGGGGGCGGAAATCAGCCCCAGCATTTT. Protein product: CASSPTGGGNQPQHF.

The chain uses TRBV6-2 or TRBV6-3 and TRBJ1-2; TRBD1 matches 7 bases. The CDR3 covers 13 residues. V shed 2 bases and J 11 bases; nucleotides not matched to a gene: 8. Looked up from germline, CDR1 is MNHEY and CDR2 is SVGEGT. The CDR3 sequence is CASSYGALTGYTF. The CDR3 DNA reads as TGTGCCAGCAGTTACGGGGCCTTGACAGGGTACACCTTC.

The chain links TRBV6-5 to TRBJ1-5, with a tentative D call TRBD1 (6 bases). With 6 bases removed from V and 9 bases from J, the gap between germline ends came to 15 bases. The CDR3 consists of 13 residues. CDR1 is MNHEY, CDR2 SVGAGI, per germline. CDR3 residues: CASRMDSHGPQHF. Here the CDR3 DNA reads TGTGCCAGCAGAATGGACAGCCACGGGCCCCAGCATTTT.